This paragraph covers one TCR beta chain sequence. Arm-PCR of CDR3 regions with iRepertoire HTBI primers generated TCR beta libraries. TCRdb processed the multiplex PCR reads anew with MiXCR; each CDR3 protein has one entry. This repertoire shows about 500,000 distinct CDR3 sequences, 15% to 20% found once; its top ten account for more than 10%. This sample is drawn from a study of regulatory T cells in long-lasting Graves disease. The germline V gene encodes CDR1 MNHEY and CDR2 SVGEGT. V shed 2 bases and J shed 5 bases, with 12 bases lying between them. This CDR3 is built from 14 residues. The sample's time point: newly diagnosed GD, antithyroid drugs for less than 3 months. Making the TCR library involved RNA that had been extracted from PBMCs. This same sample was also taken into another study, of T cells in Graves' hyperthyroidism and ophthalmopathy.

The material was peripheral blood mononuclear cells (PBMCs), obtained at new diagnosis, from a patient treated with antithyroid drugs. V usage is TRBV6-2 or TRBV6-3 and J usage is TRBJ2-5, with D tentatively TRBD1 (5 bases). The TCR sequence derives from a man aged 40-49 years with Graves disease. This chain's CDR3 is CASSYGAGFETQYF. The CDR3 nucleotides read TGTGCCAGCAGTTACGGGGCAGGGTTTGAGACCCAGTACTTC.